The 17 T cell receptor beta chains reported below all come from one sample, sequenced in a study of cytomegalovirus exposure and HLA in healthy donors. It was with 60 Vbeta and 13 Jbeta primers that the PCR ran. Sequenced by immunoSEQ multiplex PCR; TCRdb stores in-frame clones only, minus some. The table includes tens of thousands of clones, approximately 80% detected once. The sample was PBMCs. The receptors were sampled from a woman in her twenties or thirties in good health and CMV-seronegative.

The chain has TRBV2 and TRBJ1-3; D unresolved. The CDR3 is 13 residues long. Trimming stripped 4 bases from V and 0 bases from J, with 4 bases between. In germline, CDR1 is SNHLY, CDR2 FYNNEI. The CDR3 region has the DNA TGTGCCAGCAGTGGCAGCTCTGGAAACACCATATATTTT. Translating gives CASSGSSGNTIYF.

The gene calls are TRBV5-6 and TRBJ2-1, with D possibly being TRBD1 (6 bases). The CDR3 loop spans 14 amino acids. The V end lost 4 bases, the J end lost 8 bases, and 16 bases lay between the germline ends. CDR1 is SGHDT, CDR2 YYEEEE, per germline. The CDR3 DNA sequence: TGTGCCAGCAGCCCCGTTGACAGGTATCATGAGCAGTTCTTC. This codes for CASSPVDRYHEQFF. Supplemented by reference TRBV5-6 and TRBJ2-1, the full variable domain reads DAGVTQSPTHLIKTRGQQVTLRCSPKSGHDTVSWYQQALGQGPQFIFQYYEEEERQRGNFPDRFSGHQFPNYSSELNVNALLLGDSALYLCASSPVDRYHEQFFGPGTRLTVL.

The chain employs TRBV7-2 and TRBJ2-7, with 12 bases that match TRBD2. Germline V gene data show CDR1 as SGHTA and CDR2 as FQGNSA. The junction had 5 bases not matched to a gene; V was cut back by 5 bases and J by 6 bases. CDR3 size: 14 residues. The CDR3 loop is CASSATSGRTEQYF. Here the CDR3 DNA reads TGTGCCAGCAGCGCTACTAGCGGGAGGACCGAGCAGTACTTC. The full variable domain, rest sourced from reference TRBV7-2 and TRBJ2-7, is GAGVSQSPSNKVTEKGKDVELRCDPISGHTALYWYRQSLGQGLEFLIYFQGNSAPDKSGLPSDRFSAERTGGSVSTLTIQRTQQEDSAVYLCASSATSGRTEQYFGPGTRLTVT.

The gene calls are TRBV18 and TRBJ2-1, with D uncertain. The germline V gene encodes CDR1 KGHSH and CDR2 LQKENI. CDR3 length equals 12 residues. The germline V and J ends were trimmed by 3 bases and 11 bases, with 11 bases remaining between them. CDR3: CASSPPEAQQFF. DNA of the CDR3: TGTGCCAGCTCACCGCCTGAGGCTCAGCAGTTCTTC.

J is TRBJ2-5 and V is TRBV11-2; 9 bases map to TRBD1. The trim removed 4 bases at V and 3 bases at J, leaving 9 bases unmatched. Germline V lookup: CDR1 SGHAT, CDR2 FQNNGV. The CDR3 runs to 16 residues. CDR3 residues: CASSSARDRVKETQYF. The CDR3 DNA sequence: TGTGCCAGCAGCTCTGCCCGGGACAGGGTCAAAGAGACCCAGTACTTC.

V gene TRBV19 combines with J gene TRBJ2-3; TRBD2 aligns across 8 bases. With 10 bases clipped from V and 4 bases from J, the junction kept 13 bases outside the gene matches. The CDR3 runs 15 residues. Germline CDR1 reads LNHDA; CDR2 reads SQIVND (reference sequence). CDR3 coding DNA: TGTGCCACCTTAGCGGGAAATCGGGGCGCAGATACGCAGTATTTT. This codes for CATLAGNRGADTQYF.

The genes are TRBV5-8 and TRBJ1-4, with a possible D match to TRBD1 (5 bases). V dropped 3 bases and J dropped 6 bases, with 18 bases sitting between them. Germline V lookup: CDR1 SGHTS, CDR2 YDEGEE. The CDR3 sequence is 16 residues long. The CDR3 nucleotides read TGTGCCAGCAGCTCCAAGCGACTCGTGGGGCATGAAAAACTGTTTTTT. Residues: CASSSKRLVGHEKLFF.

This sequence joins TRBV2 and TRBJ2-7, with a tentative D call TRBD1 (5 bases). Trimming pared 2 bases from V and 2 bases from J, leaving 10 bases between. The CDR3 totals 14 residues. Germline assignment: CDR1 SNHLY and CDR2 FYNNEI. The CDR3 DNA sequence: TGTGCCAGCAGTGAAAGGGGTAACACCTACGAGCAGTACTTC. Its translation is CASSERGNTYEQYF.

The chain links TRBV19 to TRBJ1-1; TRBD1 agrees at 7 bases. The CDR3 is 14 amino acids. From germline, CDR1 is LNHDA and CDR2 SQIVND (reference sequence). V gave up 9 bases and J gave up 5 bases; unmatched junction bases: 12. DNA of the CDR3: TGTGCCAGCCTTACGAAGACAGGGCAAACTGAAGCTTTCTTT. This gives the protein CASLTKTGQTEAFF.

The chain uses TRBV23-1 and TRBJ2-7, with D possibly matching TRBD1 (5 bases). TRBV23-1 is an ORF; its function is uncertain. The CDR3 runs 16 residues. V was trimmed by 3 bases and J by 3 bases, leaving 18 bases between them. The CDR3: CASSHLCDSQFYEQYF. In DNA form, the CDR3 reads TGCGCCAGCAGTCACTTATGCGACAGCCAATTCTACGAGCAGTACTTC.

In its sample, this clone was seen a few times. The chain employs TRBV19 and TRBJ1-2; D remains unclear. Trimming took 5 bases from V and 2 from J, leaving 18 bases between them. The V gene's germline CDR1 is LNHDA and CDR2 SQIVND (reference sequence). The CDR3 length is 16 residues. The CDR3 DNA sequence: TGTGCCAGTAGTCATTTTTTCATCGAGGAAAACTATGGCTACACCTTC. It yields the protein CASSHFFIEENYGYTF.

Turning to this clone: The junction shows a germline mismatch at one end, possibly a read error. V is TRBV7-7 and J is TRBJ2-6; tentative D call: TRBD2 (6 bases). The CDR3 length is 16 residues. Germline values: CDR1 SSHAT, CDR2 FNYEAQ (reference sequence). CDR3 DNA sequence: TGTGCTAGCAGCCGGGAGCCTTTCTCTGGGGCCAACGTCCTGACTTTC. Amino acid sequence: CASSREPFSGANVLTF.

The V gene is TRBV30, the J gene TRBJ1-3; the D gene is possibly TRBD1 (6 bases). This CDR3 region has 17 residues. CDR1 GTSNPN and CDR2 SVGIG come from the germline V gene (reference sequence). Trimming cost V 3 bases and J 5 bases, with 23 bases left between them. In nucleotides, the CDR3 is TGTGCCTGGAGGAATAGATCCGGGACAACTTTAAGAAACACCATATATTTT. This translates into CAWRNRSGTTLRNTIYF.

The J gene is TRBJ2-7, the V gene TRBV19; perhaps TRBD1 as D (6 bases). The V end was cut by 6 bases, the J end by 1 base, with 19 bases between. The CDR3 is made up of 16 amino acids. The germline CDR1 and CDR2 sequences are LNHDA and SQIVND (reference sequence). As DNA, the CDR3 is TGTGCCAGTAGCAACTTGGTCGGGCAGGGGTCCTACGAGCAGTACTTC. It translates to CASSNLVGQGSYEQYF.

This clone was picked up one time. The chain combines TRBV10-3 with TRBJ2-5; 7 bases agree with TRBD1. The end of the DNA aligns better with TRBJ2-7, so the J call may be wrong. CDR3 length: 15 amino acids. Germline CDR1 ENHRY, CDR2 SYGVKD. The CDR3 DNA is TGTGCCATCAGTGACGGACAGGATGGAACCTACGAGCAGTACTTC. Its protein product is CAISDGQDGTYEQYF.

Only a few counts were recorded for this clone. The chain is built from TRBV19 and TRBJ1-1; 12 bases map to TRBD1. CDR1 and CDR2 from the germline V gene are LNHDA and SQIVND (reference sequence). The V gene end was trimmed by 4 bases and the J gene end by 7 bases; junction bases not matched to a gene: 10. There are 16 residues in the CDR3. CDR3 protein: CASSRTGTGGSGEAFF. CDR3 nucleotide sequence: TGTGCCAGTAGTAGAACCGGGACAGGGGGCTCCGGTGAAGCTTTCTTT.

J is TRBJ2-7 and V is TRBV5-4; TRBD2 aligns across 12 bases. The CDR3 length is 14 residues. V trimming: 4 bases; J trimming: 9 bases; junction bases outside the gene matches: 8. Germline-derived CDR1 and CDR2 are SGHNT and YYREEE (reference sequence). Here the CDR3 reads CASSPGLAGIGQYF. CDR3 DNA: TGTGCCAGCAGCCCCGGACTAGCGGGAATAGGGCAGTACTTC.